The present entry profiles one T cell receptor beta chain with its context. Its antigen is not identified. This record comes from a study of T-cell reconstitution after alpha-beta-depleted transplantation in children. Study-wide results and limits: Surviving thymic progenitors and recipient T cells were the source of high TCRbeta diversity at day 60 in some patients. At the one-year point after transplant, T-cell counts and TCRbeta diversity were found to come mostly from T cells that had been newly produced. Expanded graft clones, several hundred of them, were reportedly the source of alpha-beta T cells about two months after transplant.

Unique molecular identifiers featured in how the TCRbeta library was prepared. From the PCR reads, TCRdb called clonotypes with MiXCR, one entry per CDR3 protein. This table holds 450,000 to 550,000 distinct CDR3 sequences, about an eighth found once. CDR3 length: 14 residues. The germline V gene has CDR1 SNHLY and CDR2 FYNNEI. The V gene end was trimmed by 4 bases and the J gene end by 6 bases; junction bases not matched to a gene: 3. This sample comprised PBMCs, mostly from graft donor cells, obtained 180 days after TCRalphabeta/CD19-depleted stem cell transplant. The TCR sequence derives from a female patient between 2 and 15 years old who had a stem cell transplant for aplastic anemia, so the T cells may come from the graft donor. V gene TRBV2 combines with J gene TRBJ1-6; 7 bases align to TRBD1. The CDR3: CASSAGQTNSPLHF. As DNA, the CDR3 is TGTGCCAGCAGTGCGGGACAGACTAATTCACCCCTCCACTTT.